The clone carrying this T cell receptor (beta chain) was observed at least ten times. The sample comes from a study of early T cells in non-severe SARS-CoV-2 infection. As part of library construction, unique molecular identifiers were attached to individual cDNA molecules. A single record per CDR3 protein comes from TCRdb applying MiXCR to the 5' RACE reads. The data contain more than 65,000 distinct CDR3 sequences, roughly an eighth of them singletons. Trimming took off 6 bases at V and 5 bases at J, with 13 bases between the two ends. Germline CDR1 MNHEY, CDR2 SMNVEV (reference sequence). The CDR3 runs to 13 residues.

The origin of this receptor is an adult who was a healthcare worker with PCR-confirmed SARS-CoV-2 infection or an uninfected control (not recorded which). The chain is built from TRBV27 and TRBJ2-5; unclear D gene. The specimen sequenced was whole blood. The CDR3 loop is CASRPKDEETQYF. For the CDR3, the DNA is TGTGCCAGCAGGCCTAAGGACGAGGAGACCCAGTACTTC.